This record looks at one T cell receptor beta chain sequence and its context. This sample was taken from a study of blood T cell repertoires in COVID-19. Authors' processing steps: For nucleated cells, counts were estimated from reference gene primer amplification. Assay used: immunoSEQ multiplex PCR; TCRdb lists only in-frame clones, some missing. That table gives V, J and clone size, and the DNA gave D and trimming. The repertoire consists of about 160,000 clones, with 80% to 85% occurring once and the leading ten covering 2.9%. Trimming cost V 8 bases and J 0 bases, with 10 bases left between them. The CDR3 runs to 14 residues. Germline V gene lookup returns CDR1 MNHNY and CDR2 SVGAGI (reference sequence).

V is TRBV6-6 and J is TRBJ1-4; no clear D gene. The clonotype originates from a woman aged 55-70 years with acute or convalescent COVID-19. The specimen sequenced was peripheral blood. The CDR3 bases are TGTGCCAGCCGGGAGTTTGCAACTAATGAAAAACTGTTTTTT. It specifies CASREFATNEKLFF.